The sequence of this TCR beta chain was determined in a study of T cell responses to AZD1222 COVID-19 vaccine (dated by TCRdb to the early 2020s). At the level of the whole study: AZD1222 recipients with second doses at about 4 weeks or about 12 weeks were pooled, because spike-specific TCR depth and breadth did not differ between schedules. TCR sequencing covered about 230 trial participants: nearly 210 given two doses of AZD1222 and 26 given two doses of MenACWY control vaccine. Trial participants were enrolled by age into 18-55, 56-69 and 70-plus year subgroups, with 148, 28 and 57 TCR-sequenced participants respectively.

The research as a whole found: No day 14 peak-response samples were available, so repertoires were characterized only after the peak T cell response. Nearly half of unique spike-specific TCRs reportedly recognized epitopes outside regions mutated in the B.1.351 and B.1.1.7 variants. In the small 56-69-year group, the increase in depth fell short of significance, most likely because of low power. Most participants were white British and females outnumbered males, and the authors suggested that clonal diversity may have been underestimated. After two AZD1222 doses, spike-specific TCR breadth and depth were significantly higher than at day 0 and than in MenACWY recipients. Vaccine-associated CD4 TCRs spanned the whole spike protein, with dominant responses in regions 160-218 and 743-854. Conclusions about previously exposed vaccinees are limited because only five to seven AZD1222 recipients were SARS-CoV-2 seropositive at baseline.

The CDR3 regions of human TCRbeta chains were subjected to immunosequencing. In the original analysis: Repertoire TCRs were checked for matches against a reference library of SARS-CoV-2-specific TCRs that had been generated using the MIRA antigen-specificity platform. Breadth meant the fraction of unique TCRs that were SARS-CoV-2-associated, whereas depth meant the fraction of total T cells that were SARS-CoV-2-associated. Each spike-specific TCR was assigned to its reactive spike region and to a CD4 or CD8 class using the MIRA data. Log10-transformed breadth and depth values were compared by one-way ANOVA with Sidak's multiple comparisons tests. The immuneACCESS repertoire file appears here via TCRdb, limited to in-frame rearrangements. These files lack a portion of the clones; in checked studies, under half of the deficit traces to unresolved V genes, and the cause of the others is not known. The V and J calls and the clone size are those of that table, but D and trimming were determined from the DNA. This sample gives roughly 96,000 clones in total; 75% to 90% of them show up just once. The top ten constitute about 28% of the sample.

Interpreted using the paper, the time point label stands for: baseline before first vaccination. Samples from vaccinated people were obtained from the UK trials COV001 and COV002, which included a single-blind randomized controlled phase 2/3 trial of AZD1222 (ChAdOx1 nCoV-19) in healthy adults. For TCRbeta chain sequencing, PBMC samples from trial participants were taken at day 0 and at day 28 after the second dose. Remarks on this clone: What this receptor recognizes is not known. Base quality data are lacking; no much larger clone is found one base away.

The sequencing used peripheral blood, collected on day 0 of AZD1222 vaccination. The TCR was taken from an adult in good health.

The nucleotide sequence is TGTGCCAGCAGTCTCACACAGGGGATGGGCACTGAAGCTTTCTTT. Its translation is CASSLTQGMGTEAFF. The chain employs TRBV27 and TRBJ1-1; TRBD1 agrees with 7 junctional bases. From the germline V gene (reference sequence), CDR1 is MNHEY and CDR2 is SMNVEV. Taken from cysteine to phenylalanine, the CDR3 has 15 residues. CDR3 DNA only is kept here, 45 bases in frame from base 1. The V end gives up 5 bases and the J end 4 bases, leaving 10 bases in the junction not matched to a gene.